Each of the 30 T cell receptor beta chains below was sequenced from the same sample in a study of technical replicates of blood from a handful of donors. Profiled with immunoSEQ multiplex PCR; TCRdb holds only in-frame clones, not every one. This table holds nearly 80,000 clones, 80% to 95% found once. The specimen sequenced was T cells isolated from PBMCs. Receptor source: a human donor in good health.

This chain joins TRBV7-9 and TRBJ2-7, with D maybe TRBD1 (6 bases). V lost 5 bases and J lost 3, with 14 bases in between. Per germline, CDR1 SEHNR and CDR2 FQNEAQ (reference sequence). This CDR3 is built from 14 residues. The CDR3 loop is CASSEWDTHYEQYF. The CDR3 bases are TGTGCCAGCAGCGAATGGGACACACACTACGAGCAGTACTTC.

This clone was seen just once. The chain is built from TRBV19 and TRBJ1-1; TRBD1 might be the D (5 bases). Trimming removed 5 bases at V and 4 bases at J, with 11 bases between. The CDR3 runs to 13 residues. Germline V gene lookup returns CDR1 LNHDA and CDR2 SQIVND (reference sequence). The chain's CDR3 is CASSGGMGTEAFF. CDR3 nucleotides: TGTGCCAGTAGTGGGGGGATGGGCACTGAAGCTTTCTTT.

The chain employs TRBV2 and TRBJ2-7; TRBD2 matches 7 bases. The J segment lost 2 bases and the V segment lost 4 bases, leaving 8 bases of the junction unmatched. Per the germline V gene, CDR1 is SNHLY and CDR2 is FYNNEI. The CDR3 is 15 residues long. CDR3 sequence: CASSARLATTYEQYF. CDR3 nucleotides: TGTGCCAGCAGTGCCCGACTAGCTACCACCTACGAGCAGTACTTC.

This sequence joins TRBV5-6 and TRBJ2-5, with TRBD1 matching 10 bases. The CDR3 totals 15 residues. V shed 4 bases and J 5 bases; nucleotides not matched to a gene: 8. Germline CDR1 SGHDT, CDR2 YYEEEE. Here the CDR3 DNA reads TGTGCCAGCAGCACCGGGACAGGGGTAGGGGAGACCCAGTACTTC. Amino acid sequence: CASSTGTGVGETQYF.

The chain links TRBV27 to TRBJ2-3; the match to TRBD2 covers 16 bases. V lost 5 bases and J lost 4; bases outside the gene matches: 9. The germline gives CDR1 MNHEY, CDR2 SMNVEV (reference sequence). The CDR3 contains 18 residues. The CDR3, as DNA: TGTGCCAGCAGTCCCTCGGGACTAGCGGGAGGGCCATCAGATACGCAGTATTTT. Its translation is CASSPSGLAGGPSDTQYF.

The chain is built from TRBV5-5 and TRBJ2-3; D possibly corresponds to TRBD1 (5 bases). Per germline, CDR1 SGHKS and CDR2 YYEKEE (reference sequence). Trimming pared 0 bases from V and 5 bases from J, leaving 16 bases between. The CDR3 runs 16 residues. The DNA of the CDR3 is TGTGCCAGCAGCTTGGTGGCCCAGGGTAATTTAGATACGCAGTATTTT. Its translation: CASSLVAQGNLDTQYF.

V usage is TRBV29-1 and J usage is TRBJ2-7; maybe TRBD1 (5 bases). With 4 bases removed from V and 2 bases from J, the gap between germline ends came to 9 bases. The CDR3 is made up of 12 amino acids. Germline V CDR1 and CDR2: SQVTM, ANQGSEA. The CDR3 sequence is CSVGEQAYEQYF. The DNA for the CDR3 is TGCAGCGTTGGGGAACAGGCCTACGAGCAGTACTTC.

The genes are TRBV6-5 and TRBJ2-2, with no clear D. The CDR3 totals 13 residues. Germline values: CDR1 MNHEY, CDR2 SVGAGI. V was pared by 8 bases and J by 0 bases, with 7 bases between. CDR3 sequence: CASAETNTGELFF. CDR3 nucleotides: TGTGCCAGCGCTGAGACGAACACCGGGGAGCTGTTTTTT.

V gene TRBV5-6 combines with J gene TRBJ2-2; D possibly corresponds to TRBD1 (5 bases). V shed 3 bases and J shed 5 bases, with 17 bases lying between them. From germline, CDR1 is SGHDT and CDR2 YYEEEE. The CDR3 is 16 amino acids. Written as DNA, the CDR3 is TGTGCCAGCAGCTCAATAGGGGTCGGTTTGACCGGGGAGCTGTTTTTT. As protein: CASSSIGVGLTGELFF.

The CDR3 sequence: CASAKIAGADTQYF. As DNA, the CDR3 is TGTGCCAGTGCAAAGATAGCGGGAGCAGATACGCAGTATTTT. V usage is TRBV19 and J usage is TRBJ2-3; the match to TRBD2 covers 9 bases. Germline assignment: CDR1 LNHDA and CDR2 SQIVND (reference sequence). The CDR3 spans 14 residues. V shed 8 bases and J 4 bases; nucleotides not matched to a gene: 7.

Here the CDR3 reads CASSPMTTTGGYEQYF. CDR3 DNA sequence: TGTGCCAGCAGCCCCATGACTACGACAGGGGGCTACGAGCAGTACTTC. The rearrangement links TRBV11-1 to TRBJ2-7, with 9 positions matching TRBD1. From germline, CDR1 is SGHAT and CDR2 FQDESV (reference sequence). CDR3 length equals 16 residues. Trimming removed 5 bases from V and 3 bases from J; junction bases left unmatched: 11.

The V and J genes are TRBV7-8 and TRBJ2-3, with D uncertain. CDR1 SGHVS and CDR2 FQNEAQ come from the germline V gene. The CDR3 totals 13 residues. The ends were cut back, 3 bases at V and 2 bases at J, with 6 bases in the middle. The CDR3, as DNA: TGTGCCAGCAGCTTTGTCGTCACAGATACGCAGTATTTT. This sequence encodes CASSFVVTDTQYF. The full variable domain, in which reference TRBV7-8 and TRBJ2-3 provide the parts outside the CDR3, is GAGVSQSPRYKVAKRGQDVALRCDPISGHVSLFWYQQALGQGPEFLTYFQNEAQLDKSGLPSDRFFAERPEGSVSTLKIQRTQQEDSAVYLCASSFVVTDTQYFGPGTRLTVL.

This chain links TRBV6-5 with TRBJ2-7; 7 bases match TRBD2. The trim removed 2 bases at V and 5 bases at J, leaving 9 bases unmatched. CDR3 length: 15 amino acids. CDR1 and CDR2 (germline): MNHEY, SVGAGI. CDR3 sequence: CASSYEAGVAHEQYF. CDR3 nucleotide sequence: TGTGCCAGCAGTTACGAGGCGGGAGTGGCCCACGAGCAGTACTTC.

In DNA form, the CDR3 reads TGTGCCAGCAGCTTACTTTCACAGGGGGCTCTGGGCTACACCTTC. Its translation: CASSLLSQGALGYTF. V is TRBV7-2 and J is TRBJ1-2; TRBD1 matches at 9 bases. The J segment lost 8 bases and the V segment lost 2 bases, leaving 9 bases of the junction unmatched. Germline V gene sequence: CDR1 SGHTA, CDR2 FQGNSA. The CDR3 sequence is 15 residues long.

This sequence joins TRBV27 and TRBJ2-3, with 11 bases fitting TRBD2. The CDR3 contains 14 residues. Unmatched junction bases numbered 4, after V lost 7 bases and J lost 4 bases. CDR1 and CDR2 from the germline V gene are MNHEY and SMNVEV (reference sequence). The CDR3 protein is CASISGRAPDTQYF. Here the CDR3 DNA reads TGTGCCAGCATTAGCGGGAGGGCCCCAGATACGCAGTATTTT.

This sequence joins TRBV7-9 and TRBJ1-1; D might be TRBD1 (5 bases). This CDR3 contains 13 residues. The V end lost 5 bases, the J end lost 7 bases, and 14 bases lay between the germline ends. Germline values: CDR1 SEHNR, CDR2 FQNEAQ (reference sequence). The CDR3 DNA reads as TGTGCCAGCAGCCGGGGGGACCTATTTGAAGCTTTCTTT. Translating it yields CASSRGDLFEAFF.

J is TRBJ1-5 and V is TRBV19; possible D gene TRBD1, 6 bases. The CDR3 is 16 residues long. The germline V and J ends were trimmed by 8 bases and 4 bases, with 21 bases remaining between them. Germline CDR1 is LNHDA and CDR2 is SQIVND (reference sequence). The CDR3 DNA is TGTGCCAGTGGACAAGGGAAACAGGGCTATAATCAGCCCCAGCATTTT. Amino acid sequence: CASGQGKQGYNQPQHF.

The chain couples TRBV27 to TRBJ1-5; 7 bases agree with TRBD1. Trimming took 5 bases from V and 2 from J; bases not matched to a gene: 18. Germline V CDR1 and CDR2: MNHEY, SMNVEV (reference sequence). The CDR3 is 19 amino acids. CDR3 bases: TGTGCCAGCAGTCCTCGCTCGACAGGGTACTTATCAGGCAATCAGCCCCAGCATTTT. Protein sequence: CASSPRSTGYLSGNQPQHF.

This clone was seen once. The chain joins TRBV29-1 to TRBJ1-1; D is perhaps TRBD1 (5 bases). The CDR3 has 14 amino acids. V was clipped by 7 bases and J by 1 base, with 16 bases between them. The germline V gene encodes CDR1 SQVTM and CDR2 ANQGSEA. This chain's CDR3 is CSGLGQSGNTEAFF. The CDR3 DNA follows: TGCAGCGGCCTCGGACAATCAGGGAACACTGAAGCTTTCTTT. Full variable domain (rest looked up from reference TRBV29-1 and TRBJ1-1): SAVISQKPSRDICQRGTSLTIQCQVDSQVTMMFWYRQQPGQSLTLIATANQGSEATYESGFVIDKFPISRPNLTFSTLTVSNMSPEDSSIYLCSGLGQSGNTEAFFGQGTRLTVV.

The V call is TRBV27, the J call TRBJ2-7, with D possibly matching TRBD2 (6 bases). CDR3 length: 14 residues. Germline V CDR1 and CDR2: MNHEY, SMNVEV (reference sequence). V gave up 2 bases and J gave up 3 bases, with 11 bases separating them. In DNA form, the CDR3 reads TGTGCCAGCAGTTTAGCGGGAAGGGGCTACGAGCAGTACTTC. Translating gives CASSLAGRGYEQYF.

J is TRBJ1-3 and V is TRBV7-2; weak D call: TRBD1 (6 bases). CDR3 length: 17 residues. In germline, CDR1 is SGHTA, CDR2 FQGNSA. Trimming removed 5 bases at V and 3 bases at J, with 20 bases between. In nucleotides, the CDR3 is TGTGCCAGCAGCCTGGCGGGGGGCGGCTTTAGTGGAAACACCATATATTTT. Protein: CASSLAGGGFSGNTIYF.

This chain links TRBV9 with TRBJ2-5, with 8 bases identical to TRBD2. The CDR3 loop spans 15 amino acids. Germline CDR1 is SGDLS and CDR2 is YYNGEE. V dropped 2 bases and J dropped 5; count of bases not matched to a gene: 8. The CDR3 loop reads CASSVRAGRAETQYF. CDR3 DNA sequence: TGTGCCAGCAGCGTGAGGGCCGGGAGGGCGGAGACCCAGTACTTC.

This sequence joins TRBV2 and TRBJ2-1; D gene uncertain. The CDR3 consists of 12 residues. Deletions cut 8 bases from V and 5 bases from J, with 10 bases between. Germline assignment: CDR1 SNHLY and CDR2 FYNNEI. In nucleotides, the CDR3 is TGTGCCAGCCAGGTACTTCACAATGAGCAGTTCTTC. It yields the protein CASQVLHNEQFF.

This CDR3 is CSVEGSGVSLSGNTIYF. The CDR3 DNA is TGCAGCGTTGAAGGATCGGGGGTGTCCCTCTCTGGAAACACCATATATTTT. V gene TRBV29-1 combines with J gene TRBJ1-3; D may be TRBD1 (5 bases). Germline V gene data show CDR1 as SQVTM and CDR2 as ANQGSEA. V lost 1 base and J 0 bases, leaving 16 bases between the germline ends. The CDR3 spans 17 residues.

The J gene is TRBJ1-5, the V gene TRBV7-8, with a possible D match to TRBD1 (5 bases). V was cut by 0 bases and J by 1 base, with 10 bases left in between. In germline, CDR1 is SGHVS, CDR2 FQNEAQ. CDR3 size: 16 residues. The CDR3 nucleotides read TGTGCCAGCAGCTTAGCGCCGTCAGGGAGCAATCAGCCCCAGCATTTT. The encoded protein is CASSLAPSGSNQPQHF.

The chain combines TRBV7-3 with TRBJ2-5, with a tentative D call TRBD2 (5 bases). Germline V CDR1 and CDR2: SGHTA, FQGTGA. The CDR3 totals 17 residues. V was shortened by 5 bases and J by 5 bases, with 24 bases between the two germline ends. DNA of the CDR3: TGTGCCAGCAGCAAAGAGGGTGGGCCATTATCGGGGGAGACCCAGTACTTC. Amino acid sequence: CASSKEGGPLSGETQYF.

The chain couples TRBV11-3 to TRBJ1-1; D ambiguous. The CDR3 spans 15 residues. The germline gives CDR1 SGHNT, CDR2 YENEEA. The ends were cut back, 3 bases at V and 3 bases at J, with 14 bases in the middle. The CDR3 coding sequence is TGTGCCAGCAGCTTTTTACGGGAGTTGGACACTGAAGCTTTCTTT. Protein sequence: CASSFLRELDTEAFF.

The V call is TRBV29-1, the J call TRBJ2-7; tentatively, D is TRBD1 (5 bases). There are 16 residues in the CDR3. The V and J ends lost 2 bases and 4 bases respectively, with 21 bases between them. From germline, CDR1 is SQVTM and CDR2 ANQGSEA. CDR3 nucleotides: TGCAGCGTTGAAAGCTTTCGGGCAGGGAAAATATACGAGCAGTACTTC. Translated, it gives CSVESFRAGKIYEQYF.

The genes are TRBV19 and TRBJ1-1, with 9 bases that match TRBD1. The trim removed 6 bases at V and 1 base at J, leaving 3 bases unmatched. The V gene's germline CDR1 is LNHDA and CDR2 SQIVND (reference sequence). The CDR3 totals 14 residues. The CDR3 coding sequence is TGTGCCAGTAGCACGGGACAGGGGAACACTGAAGCTTTCTTT. It translates to CASSTGQGNTEAFF.

This clone came up a few times. V gene TRBV6-5 combines with J gene TRBJ1-5; the D gene is possibly TRBD1 (5 bases). CDR1 is MNHEY, CDR2 SVGAGI, per germline. The CDR3 has 14 residues. V was cut by 2 bases and J by 6 bases, with 11 bases left in between. The CDR3 here is CASSYGPRVQPQHF. The DNA of the CDR3 is TGTGCCAGCAGTTACGGCCCCAGGGTTCAGCCCCAGCATTTT.